This T cell receptor (beta chain) emerged from a study of prognosis after radiotherapy for stage I lung cancer. Findings and caveats of the study: A determination of whether the expanded TCR clones were tumor-specific was not made.

Remarks on this clonotype: No antigen is known for it. This clone may be a read error of a much larger clone one base away.

Two rounds of multiplex PCR amplified TCR beta CDR3 from genomic DNA. First-round PCR employed TRBV- and TRBJ-specific primers for each gene. TCRdb re-analysed the multiplex PCR reads in MiXCR, keeping a single row per CDR3 protein. Of about 31,000 distinct CDR3 sequences in the sample, about 40% were seen once. The CDR3 loop spans 13 amino acids. The germline V gene has CDR1 LNHDA and CDR2 SQIVND (reference sequence). Trimming removed 3 bases at V and 3 bases at J, with 7 bases between. This sequence originates from a donor of 50 years or more with non-small cell lung cancer. This specimen consisted of PBMCs, obtained before or after stereotactic body radiation therapy (not recorded which). The genes are TRBV19 and TRBJ2-3, with no clear D. The DNA for the CDR3 is TGTGCCAGTAGTATGGTGAGGACAGATACGCAGTATTTT. It yields the protein CASSMVRTDTQYF.